The clone carrying this T cell receptor (beta chain) was seen at least ten times. Its antigen remains unknown. This entry is derived from a study of identical twins. With 1 base removed from V and 0 bases from J, the gap between germline ends came to 6 bases. The CDR3 length is 14 residues. Looked up from germline, CDR1 is SGHRS and CDR2 is YFSETQ. General study results and limits: There was more out-of-frame TCR alpha sharing in monozygotic twins than models estimated.

A universal primer binding site was introduced by template switching. The final cDNA contained unique molecular identifiers. TCRdb re-called the 5' RACE reads through MiXCR, storing one row per CDR3 protein. The sample shows 550,000 to 800,000 distinct CDR3 sequences, under 8.5% of them seen only once. The sample was also linked to a second study, of yellow fever vaccine responses in identical twins.

This receptor was obtained from a woman aged 18 to 35 in good health. The chain uses TRBV5-1 and TRBJ2-3; D not resolved. The material sequenced was PBMCs. DNA for the CDR3: TGCGCCAGCAGCTTGATTGGGAGCACAGATACGCAGTATTTT. This gives the protein CASSLIGSTDTQYF.